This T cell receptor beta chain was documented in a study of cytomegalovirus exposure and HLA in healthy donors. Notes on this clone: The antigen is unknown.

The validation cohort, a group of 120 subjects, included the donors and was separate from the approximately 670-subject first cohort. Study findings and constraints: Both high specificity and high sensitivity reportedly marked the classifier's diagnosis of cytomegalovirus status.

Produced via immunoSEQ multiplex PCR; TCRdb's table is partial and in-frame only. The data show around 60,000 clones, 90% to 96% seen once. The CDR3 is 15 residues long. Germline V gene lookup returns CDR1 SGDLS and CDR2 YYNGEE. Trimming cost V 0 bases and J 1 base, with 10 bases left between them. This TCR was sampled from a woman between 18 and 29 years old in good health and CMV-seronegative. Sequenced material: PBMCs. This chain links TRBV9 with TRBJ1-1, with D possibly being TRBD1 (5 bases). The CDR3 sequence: CASSVGRQRNTEAFF. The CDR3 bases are TGTGCCAGCAGCGTAGGCCGACAGAGGAACACTGAAGCTTTCTTT.